The entry below gives a single T cell receptor (beta chain) sequence along with its context. The CDR3 runs to 16 residues. Germline V gene sequence: CDR1 GTSNPN, CDR2 SVGIG (reference sequence). Trimming at V came to 1 base and at J to 7 bases, leaving 12 bases not matched to a gene. This sample was taken from a study of blood T cell repertoires in COVID-19. Study as a whole: Sources were T cells, B-cell-depleted T cells, or PBMCs; the material itself was cDNA or gDNA.

Only in-frame clones appear in the TCRdb table, and some are missing; sequencing was by immunoSEQ multiplex PCR. The sample lists 150,000 to 200,000 clones, 88% occurring once. This receptor was taken from a woman between 18 and 30 years old who had recovered from COVID-19. J is TRBJ2-2 and V is TRBV30; 7 bases are a match to TRBD2. Sequencing used PBMCs or T cells enriched from blood (not recorded which). The CDR3 DNA follows: TGTGCCTGGAGTGGAGGCGGGAGTAATCGGGGCGGGGAGCTGTTTTTT. Translated, it gives CAWSGGGSNRGGELFF.